Below are 21 T cell receptor beta chains sequenced from a single sample in a study of tumor-infiltrating lymphocytes in primary liver carcinoma. Starting from 500 ng of total RNA, TCR beta cDNA was produced with a primer in the constant region. Slightly modified ARM-PCR, run as three nested multiplex PCR rounds, produced the TCR beta libraries. Each of the first two PCR rounds ran around 10 cycles with TRBV1-TRBV30 forward and C-beta reverse primers. TCRdb recomputed calls from the multiplex PCR reads with MiXCR, one row per CDR3 protein. The sample carries approximately 300,000 distinct CDR3 sequences, 60% to 80% recorded once. The source of the blood RNA was unsorted whole blood, and germline DNA was extracted as well. Specimen: peripheral blood. The source is a man between 35 and 55 years old with primary liver carcinoma and hepatitis B virus infection.

As for this clonotype: An end of the junction differs from the germline gene, which may be a read error. The chain employs TRBV30 and TRBJ2-1, with 10 bases that match TRBD2. The CDR3 spans 15 residues. Germline V gene lookup returns CDR1 GTSNPN and CDR2 SVGIG (reference sequence). CDR3 bases: TGTGCCTGGAGTGTACTAGCGGGAAAGTACAATGAGCACTTCTTC. Residues: CAWSVLAGKYNEHFF. Using reference TRBV30 and TRBJ2-1 for the parts outside the CDR3, the full variable domain is SQTIHQWPATLVQPVGSPLSLECTVEGTSNPNLYWYRQAAGRGLQLLFYSVGIGQISSEVPQNLSASRPQDRQFILSSKKLLLSDSGFYLCAWSVLAGKYNEHFFGPGTRLTVL.

As for this clonotype: A much larger clone lies a single base off, so this may be a read error. The chain recombines TRBV6-1 with TRBJ1-6; 8 bases align to TRBD1. CDR3 length equals 14 residues. V was pared by 7 bases and J by 9 bases, with 8 bases of the junction left unmatched. Germline V gene lookup returns CDR1 MNHNS and CDR2 SASEGT. The CDR3 reads CASNGQGAGSPLHF. The CDR3 coding sequence is TGTGCCAGCAATGGACAGGGTGCAGGTTCACCCCTCCACTTT.

As regards this clonotype: A read error may explain this, as a much larger clone is one base away. This chain uses TRBV10-3 with TRBJ2-3; D remains unclear. Germline V CDR1 and CDR2: ENHRY, SYGVKD. V was cut by 10 bases and J by 5 bases, with 7 bases left in between. The CDR3 consists of 10 residues. In nucleotides, the CDR3 is TGTGCCACCTCCGGAGATACGCAGTATTTT. It encodes CATSGDTQYF.

As regards this clonotype: A much larger clonotype is one base distant, so this may be a read error. The chain uses TRBV6-1 and TRBJ2-3; 9 bases align to TRBD2. The germline V gene has CDR1 MNHNS and CDR2 SASEGT. V was clipped by 4 bases and J by 4 bases; unmatched bases: 9. This CDR3 contains 16 residues. The CDR3, as DNA: TGTGCCAGCAGTGCGGCTAGCGGGATGGGGCCAGATACGCAGTATTTT. Its protein product is CASSAASGMGPDTQYF.

About this clonotype: Since no conserved phenylalanine or tryptophan closes the CDR3, a read error is the likely cause. The V and J genes are TRBV5-6 and TRBJ2-7; a possible D gene is TRBD2 (6 bases). Trimming removed 4 bases from V and 3 bases from J, with 11 bases in between. Germline-derived CDR1 and CDR2 are SGHDT and YYEEEE. The CDR3 is 13 amino acids. CDR3 DNA: TGTGCCAGCAGCGTTGGAGGGTTCTACGAGCAGTACCTC. Its translation is CASSVGGFYEQYL.

This clonotype is a singleton in its sample. The CDR3 does not end in the conserved phenylalanine or tryptophan, so this is likely a read error. V usage is TRBV30 and J usage is TRBJ2-1; D gene ambiguous. This CDR3 region has 14 residues. The V end lost 0 bases, the J end lost 4 bases, and 10 bases lay between the germline ends. From germline, CDR1 is GTSNPN and CDR2 SVGIG (reference sequence). CDR3 residues: CAWSVGIGYNEQFS. CDR3 nucleotide sequence: TGTGCCTGGAGTGTAGGAATAGGGTACAATGAGCAGTTCTCC.

A word on this clonotype: A clone one base away is much larger, so this may be a read error. J is TRBJ2-7 and V is TRBV6-5; weak D call: TRBD2 (5 bases). The CDR3 runs 15 residues. CDR1 MNHEY and CDR2 SVGAGI come from the germline V gene. CDR3 loop: CASSYSSGKIYEQHF. In nucleotides, the CDR3 is TGTGCCAGCAGTTACTCCTCCGGGAAAATCTACGAGCAGCACTTC.

As for this clonotype: This sequence may be a read error, since a much larger clone differs from it by one base. This rearrangement joins TRBV6-1 to TRBJ2-7; the match to TRBD2 covers 8 bases. Germline V gene data show CDR1 as MNHNS and CDR2 as SASEGT. This CDR3 has 14 residues. With V trimmed by 5 bases and J by 6 bases, 9 bases remained unmatched. Here the CDR3 reads CASSLVGLASEQYF. CDR3 nucleotide sequence: TGTGCCAGCAGTCTCGTAGGACTAGCTTCCGAGCAGTACTTC.

About this clonotype itself: A junction end diverges from the germline sequence, so it may reflect a read error. This chain links TRBV6-5 with TRBJ1-1, with 8 nucleotides matching TRBD1. Germline V CDR1 and CDR2: MNHEY, SVGAGI. This CDR3 is 17 amino acids long. CDR3 in DNA: TGTGCCTGCAGGCCTCACTGGACAGGGAGGCAGAACACAGAAGCTTTCTTT. Its translation: CACRPHWTGRQNTEAFF.

V and J are TRBV29-1 and TRBJ1-5; no firm D call. The CDR3 runs to 13 residues. Trimming pared 5 bases from V and 7 bases from J, leaving 15 bases between. Germline V CDR1 and CDR2: SQVTM, ANQGSEA. As DNA, the CDR3 is TGCAGCGTTACTCCCTCAGGCGGGCAGCCCCAGCATTTT. It codes for CSVTPSGGQPQHF.

The gene calls are TRBV6-5 and TRBJ2-2; 7 nucleotides line up with TRBD2. V lost 9 bases and J lost 16; bases outside the gene matches: 20. The CDR3 is 14 amino acids. Germline CDR1 and CDR2: MNHEY and SVGAGI. The CDR3 nucleotides read TGTGCCAGTACTTTAGCGGGTTCTACCGGGGAACCGTTTTTT. Amino acid sequence: CASTLAGSTGEPFF.

Of note for this clonotype: A single base separates this from a much larger clone, so it may be a read error. V and J are TRBV29-1 and TRBJ2-2; D uncertain. V was clipped by 6 bases and J by 3 bases, with 11 bases between them. The CDR3 covers 13 residues. The germline CDR1 and CDR2 sequences are SQVTM and ANQGSEA. The CDR3 DNA reads as TGCAGCGTAGTAAGCCCGGACACCGGGGAGCTGTTTTTT. Residues: CSVVSPDTGELFF.

DNA of the CDR3: TGTGCCAGCAGCTTAGAAGGAGGGGACCTGAATTCACCCCTCCACTTT. This gives the protein CASSLEGGDLNSPLHF. This chain uses TRBV13 with TRBJ1-6, with a weak D call TRBD1 (5 bases). Germline lookup yields CDR1 PRHDT and CDR2 FYEKMQ (reference sequence). This CDR3 spans 16 amino acids. V was pared by 1 base and J by 7 bases, with 14 bases between.

The chain links TRBV28 to TRBJ1-3; D gene unclear. Trimming removed 3 bases from V and 1 base from J, with 10 bases in between. Germline CDR1 and CDR2: MDHEN and SYDVKM. The CDR3 length is 15 residues. For the CDR3, the DNA is TGTGCCAGCAGTTTTGGCGGAGAGTCTGGAAACACCATATATTTT. This translates into CASSFGGESGNTIYF.

About this clonotype: A much larger clone sits a single nucleotide away, making a read error possible. The rearrangement joins TRBV7-8 to TRBJ1-5; D gene unclear. Germline CDR1 SGHVS, CDR2 FQNEAQ. V was clipped by 0 bases and J by 11 bases, with 14 bases between them. This CDR3 is 14 amino acids long. CDR3 sequence reads: CASSLALRKQSQHF. The CDR3 DNA reads TGTGCCAGCAGCTTAGCGTTGCGGAAGCAGTCCCAGCATTTT.

This clonotype occurred a few times. The chain combines TRBV6-1 with TRBJ1-5; D not certain. The CDR3 sequence is 12 residues long. Trimming took off 8 bases at V and 1 base at J, with 6 bases between the two ends. The germline CDR1 and CDR2 sequences are MNHNS and SASEGT. CDR3 bases: TGTGCCAGCGGAGAGAGCAATCAGCCCCAGCATTTT. Its translation: CASGESNQPQHF.

Regarding this clonotype: This is likely a read error, given that the CDR3 carries no conserved phenylalanine or tryptophan at its end. This sequence joins TRBV29-1 and TRBJ2-1; a possible D gene is TRBD1 (7 bases). CDR1 is SQVTM and CDR2 is ANQGSEA in the germline V gene. V lost 6 bases, J lost 6 bases, and 15 bases lay in between. The CDR3 sequence is 13 residues long. As DNA, the CDR3 is TGCAGCGTCGACAGGGAGGTCTGCAATGAGCAGTTCTTA. It yields the protein CSVDREVCNEQFL.

As to this clonotype: In this CDR3 the conserved last residue, phenylalanine or tryptophan, is missing, so a read error is likely. This chain uses TRBV11-2 with TRBJ2-4; D is possibly TRBD1 or TRBD2 (5 bases each). The CDR3 covers 17 residues. CDR1 is SGHAT, CDR2 FQNNGV, per germline. Here the CDR3 reads CASGLVWGLGAKNIQYL. The DNA of the CDR3 is TGTGCCAGCGGCTTAGTTTGGGGGTTGGGAGCCAAAAACATTCAGTACTTG.

The rearrangement uses TRBV6-1 and TRBJ2-5; tentatively, D is TRBD1 or TRBD2 (6 bases each). Germline lookup yields CDR1 MNHNS and CDR2 SASEGT. The CDR3 has 15 residues. V was clipped by 6 bases and J by 2 bases, with 16 bases between them. In DNA, the CDR3 is TGTGCCAGCAGCTACCTCCGGGGGCCTCAAGAGACCCAGTACTTC. Protein sequence: CASSYLRGPQETQYF.

Turning to this clonotype: One junction end disagrees with the germline gene, perhaps due to a read error. V is TRBV5-1 and J is TRBJ1-4, with TRBD1 matching 11 bases. Germline V lookup: CDR1 SGHRS, CDR2 YFSETQ. This CDR3 spans 16 amino acids. CDR3 nucleotides: TGCGCCAGCAGCTGGTTCGGGACAGGGGGGAATGAAAAACCGTTTTTT. As protein: CASSWFGTGGNEKPFF. Full variable domain (remainder filled in from reference TRBV5-1 and TRBJ1-4): KAGVTQTPRYLIKTRGQQVTLSCSPISGHRSVSWYQQTPGQGLQFLFEYFSETQRNKGNFPGRFSGRQFSNSRSEMNVSTLELGDSALYLCASSWFGTGGNEKPFFGSGTQLSVL.

This clonotype came up once. With a much larger clone just one base away, this may be a read error. This chain links TRBV6-5 with TRBJ2-1, with D maybe TRBD2 (6 bases). The CDR3 is 12 residues long. Looked up from germline, CDR1 is MNHEY and CDR2 is SVGAGI. DNA for the CDR3: TGTGTCAGCAGTCCCTTCGGGGGTGAGCAGTTCTTC. Its protein product is CVSSPFGGEQFF.